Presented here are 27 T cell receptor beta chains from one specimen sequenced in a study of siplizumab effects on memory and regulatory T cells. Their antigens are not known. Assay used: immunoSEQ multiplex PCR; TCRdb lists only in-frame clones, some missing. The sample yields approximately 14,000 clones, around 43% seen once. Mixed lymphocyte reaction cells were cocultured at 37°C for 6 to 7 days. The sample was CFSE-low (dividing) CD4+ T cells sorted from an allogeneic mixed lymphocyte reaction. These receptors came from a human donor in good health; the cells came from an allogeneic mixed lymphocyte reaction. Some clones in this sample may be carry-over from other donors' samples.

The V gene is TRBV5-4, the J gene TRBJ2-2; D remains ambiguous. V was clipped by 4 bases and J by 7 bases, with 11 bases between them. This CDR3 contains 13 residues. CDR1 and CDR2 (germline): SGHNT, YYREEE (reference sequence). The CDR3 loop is CASSVRASGELFF. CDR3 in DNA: TGTGCCAGCAGCGTCCGGGCGAGCGGGGAGCTGTTTTTT. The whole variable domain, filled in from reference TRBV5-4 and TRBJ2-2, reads ETGVTQSPTHLIKTRGQQVTLRCSSQSGHNTVSWYQQALGQGPQFIFQYYREEENGRGNFPPRFSGLQFPNYSSELNVNALELDDSALYLCASSVRASGELFFGEGSRLTVL.

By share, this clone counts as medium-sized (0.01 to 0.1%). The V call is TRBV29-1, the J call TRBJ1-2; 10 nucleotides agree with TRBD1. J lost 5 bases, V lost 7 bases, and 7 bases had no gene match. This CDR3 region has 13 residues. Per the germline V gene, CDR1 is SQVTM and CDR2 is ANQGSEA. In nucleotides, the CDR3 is TGCAGCGGGGGGACAGGGGTACAATATGGCTACACCTTC. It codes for CSGGTGVQYGYTF.

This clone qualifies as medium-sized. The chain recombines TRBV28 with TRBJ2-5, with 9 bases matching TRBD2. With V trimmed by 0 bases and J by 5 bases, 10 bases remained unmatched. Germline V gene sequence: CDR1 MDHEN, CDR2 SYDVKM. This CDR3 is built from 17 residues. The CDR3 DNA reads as TGTGCCAGCAGTTTATGGGGTAGCGGGAGAATGGTGGAGACCCAGTACTTC. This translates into CASSLWGSGRMVETQYF.

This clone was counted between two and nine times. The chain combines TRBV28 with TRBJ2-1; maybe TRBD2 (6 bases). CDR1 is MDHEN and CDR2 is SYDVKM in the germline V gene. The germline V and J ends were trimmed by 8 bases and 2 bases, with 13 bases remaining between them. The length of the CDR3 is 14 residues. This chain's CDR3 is CASYSEGPYNEQFF. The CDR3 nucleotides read TGTGCCAGCTATTCGGAGGGTCCCTACAATGAGCAGTTCTTC.

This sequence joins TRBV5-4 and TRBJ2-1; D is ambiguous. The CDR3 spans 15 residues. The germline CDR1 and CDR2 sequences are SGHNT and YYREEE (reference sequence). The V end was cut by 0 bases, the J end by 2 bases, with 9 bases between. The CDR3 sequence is CASSLDPGTYNEQFF. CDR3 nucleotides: TGTGCCAGCAGCTTGGACCCCGGCACCTACAATGAGCAGTTCTTC.

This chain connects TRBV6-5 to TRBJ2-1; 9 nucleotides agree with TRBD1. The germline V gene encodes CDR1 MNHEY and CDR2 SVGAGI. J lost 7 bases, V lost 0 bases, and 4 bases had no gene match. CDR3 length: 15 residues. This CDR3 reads CASSYSSTGGNEQFF. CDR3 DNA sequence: TGTGCCAGCAGTTACTCATCGACAGGGGGTAATGAGCAGTTCTTC.

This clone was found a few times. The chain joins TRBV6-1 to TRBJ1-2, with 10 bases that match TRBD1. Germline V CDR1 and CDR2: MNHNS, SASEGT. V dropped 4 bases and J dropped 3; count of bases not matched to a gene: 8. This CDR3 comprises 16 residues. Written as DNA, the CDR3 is TGTGCCAGCAGTGCCCAGGGACAGGGGAGCCACTATGGCTACACCTTC. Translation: CASSAQGQGSHYGYTF.

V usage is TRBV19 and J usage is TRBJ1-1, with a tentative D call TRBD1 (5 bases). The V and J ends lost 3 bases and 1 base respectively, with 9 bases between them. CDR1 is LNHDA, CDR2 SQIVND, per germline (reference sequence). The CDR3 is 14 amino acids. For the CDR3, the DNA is TGTGCCAGTAGTATCAAGGGGTCGAACACTGAAGCTTTCTTT. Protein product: CASSIKGSNTEAFF.

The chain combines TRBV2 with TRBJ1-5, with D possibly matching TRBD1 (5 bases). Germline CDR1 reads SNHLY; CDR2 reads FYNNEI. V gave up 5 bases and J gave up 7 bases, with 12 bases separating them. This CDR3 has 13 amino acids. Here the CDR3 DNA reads TGTGCCAGCAGTTACAGGCGGGAACAGCCCCAGCATTTT. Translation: CASSYRREQPQHF.

The CDR3: CASSIGTGQYF. The CDR3 nucleotides read TGTGCCAGTAGTATCGGGACAGGACAGTACTTC. This chain joins TRBV19 and TRBJ2-7; 8 bases fit TRBD1. The V gene's germline CDR1 is LNHDA and CDR2 SQIVND (reference sequence). This CDR3 is built from 11 residues. V trimming: 3 bases; J trimming: 10 bases; junction bases outside the gene matches: 2.

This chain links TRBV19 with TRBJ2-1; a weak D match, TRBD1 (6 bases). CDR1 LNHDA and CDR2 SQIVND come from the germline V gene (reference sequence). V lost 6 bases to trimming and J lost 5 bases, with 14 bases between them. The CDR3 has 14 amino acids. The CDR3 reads CASRNLGQNNEQFF. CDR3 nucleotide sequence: TGTGCCAGTAGGAACTTAGGACAGAACAATGAGCAGTTCTTC.

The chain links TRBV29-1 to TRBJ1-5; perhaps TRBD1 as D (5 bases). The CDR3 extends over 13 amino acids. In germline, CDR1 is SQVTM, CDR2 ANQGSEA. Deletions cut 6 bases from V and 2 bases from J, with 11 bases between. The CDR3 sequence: CSVGDVRNQPQHF. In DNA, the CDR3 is TGCAGCGTCGGGGACGTACGCAATCAGCCCCAGCATTTT. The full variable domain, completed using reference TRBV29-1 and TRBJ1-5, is SAVISQKPSRDICQRGTSLTIQCQVDSQVTMMFWYRQQPGQSLTLIATANQGSEATYESGFVIDKFPISRPNLTFSTLTVSNMSPEDSSIYLCSVGDVRNQPQHFGDGTRLSIL.

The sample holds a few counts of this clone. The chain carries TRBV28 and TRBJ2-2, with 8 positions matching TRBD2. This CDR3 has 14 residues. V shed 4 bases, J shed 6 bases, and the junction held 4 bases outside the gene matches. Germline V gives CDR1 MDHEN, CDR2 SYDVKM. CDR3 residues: CASSSSGRSGELFF. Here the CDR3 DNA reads TGTGCCAGCAGTTCGAGCGGGAGATCCGGGGAGCTGTTTTTT. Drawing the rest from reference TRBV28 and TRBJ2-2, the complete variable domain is DVKVTQSSRYLVKRTGEKVFLECVQDMDHENMFWYRQDPGLGLRLIYFSYDVKMKEKGDIPEGYSVSREKKERFSLILESASTNQTSMYLCASSSSGRSGELFFGEGSRLTVL.

The CDR3 DNA reads TGTGCCAGCAGTAGCAGGTCTAGCTCTGGAAACACCATATATTTT. Amino acids: CASSSRSSSGNTIYF. The chain is built from TRBV6-1 and TRBJ1-3; D is uncertain. V was pared by 5 bases and J by 0 bases, with 11 bases between. CDR1 MNHNS and CDR2 SASEGT come from the germline V gene. The CDR3 loop spans 15 amino acids.

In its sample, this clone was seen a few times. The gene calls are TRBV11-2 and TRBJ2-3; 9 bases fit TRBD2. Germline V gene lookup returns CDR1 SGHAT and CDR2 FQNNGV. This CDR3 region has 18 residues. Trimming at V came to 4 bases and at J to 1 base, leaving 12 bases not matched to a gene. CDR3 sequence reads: CASSSGSSGRAGTDTQYF. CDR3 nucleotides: TGTGCCAGCAGCTCCGGTAGTAGCGGGAGAGCGGGCACAGATACGCAGTATTTT.

CDR3 sequence reads: CASSRLAGDTQYF. The CDR3 region has the DNA TGTGCCAGCAGTAGACTAGCGGGGGATACGCAGTATTTT. The chain links TRBV6-1 to TRBJ2-3; 11 bases align to TRBD2. Germline V lookup: CDR1 MNHNS, CDR2 SASEGT. CDR3 length: 13 amino acids. With V trimmed by 5 bases and J by 6 bases, 1 base remained unmatched.

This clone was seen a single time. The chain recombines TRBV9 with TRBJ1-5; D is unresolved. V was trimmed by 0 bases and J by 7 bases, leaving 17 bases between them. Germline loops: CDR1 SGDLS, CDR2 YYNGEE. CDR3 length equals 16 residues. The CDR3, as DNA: TGTGCCAGCAGCGTAGGGCCTGGAAGTTACGGACAGCCCCAGCATTTT. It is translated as CASSVGPGSYGQPQHF. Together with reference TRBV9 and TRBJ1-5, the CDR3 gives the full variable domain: DSGVTQTPKHLITATGQRVTLRCSPRSGDLSVYWYQQSLDQGLQFLIQYYNGEERAKGNILERFSAQQFPDLHSELNLSSLELGDSALYFCASSVGPGSYGQPQHFGDGTRLSIL.

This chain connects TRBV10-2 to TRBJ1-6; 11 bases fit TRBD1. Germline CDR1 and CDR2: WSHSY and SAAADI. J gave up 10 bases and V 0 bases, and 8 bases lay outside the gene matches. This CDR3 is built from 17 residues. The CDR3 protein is CASSESDRTGGGSPLHF. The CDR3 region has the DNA TGCGCCAGCAGTGAGTCGGACCGGACAGGGGGCGGATCACCCCTCCACTTT.

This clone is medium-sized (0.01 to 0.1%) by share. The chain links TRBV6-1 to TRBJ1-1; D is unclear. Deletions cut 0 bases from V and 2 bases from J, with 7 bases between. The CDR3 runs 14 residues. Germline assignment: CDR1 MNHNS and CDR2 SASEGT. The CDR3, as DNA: TGTGCCAGCAGTGAAGCGGGGATAAACACTGAAGCTTTCTTT. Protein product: CASSEAGINTEAFF.

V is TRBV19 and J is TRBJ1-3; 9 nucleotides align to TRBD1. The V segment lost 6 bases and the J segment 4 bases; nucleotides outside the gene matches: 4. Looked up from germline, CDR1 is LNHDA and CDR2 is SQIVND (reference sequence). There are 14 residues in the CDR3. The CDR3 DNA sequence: TGTGCCAGTAGGGGGACAGGGCCCGGAAACACCATATATTTT. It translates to CASRGTGPGNTIYF. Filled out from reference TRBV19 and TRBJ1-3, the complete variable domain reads DGGITQSPKYLFRKEGQNVTLSCEQNLNHDAMYWYRQDPGQGLRLIYYSQIVNDFQKGDIAEGYSVSREKKESFPLTVTSAQKNPTAFYLCASRGTGPGNTIYFGEGSWLTVV.

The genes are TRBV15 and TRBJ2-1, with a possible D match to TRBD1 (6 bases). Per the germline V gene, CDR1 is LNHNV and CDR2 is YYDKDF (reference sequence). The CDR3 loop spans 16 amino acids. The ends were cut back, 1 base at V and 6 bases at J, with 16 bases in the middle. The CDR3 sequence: CATSRVAGVTRNEQFF. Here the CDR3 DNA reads TGTGCCACCAGCAGAGTCGCAGGGGTTACTCGCAATGAGCAGTTCTTC.

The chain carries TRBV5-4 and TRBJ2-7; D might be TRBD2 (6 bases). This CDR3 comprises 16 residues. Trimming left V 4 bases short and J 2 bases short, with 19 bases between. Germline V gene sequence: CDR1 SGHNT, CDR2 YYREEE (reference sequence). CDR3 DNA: TGTGCCAGCAGCCAAGAGTTTGCTAGCGCAACCTACGAGCAGTACTTC. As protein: CASSQEFASATYEQYF.

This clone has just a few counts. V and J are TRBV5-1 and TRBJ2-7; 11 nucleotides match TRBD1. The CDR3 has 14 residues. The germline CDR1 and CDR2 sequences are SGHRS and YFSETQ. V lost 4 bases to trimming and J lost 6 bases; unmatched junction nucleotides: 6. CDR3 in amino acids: CASSPRTGGIEQYF. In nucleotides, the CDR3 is TGCGCCAGCAGCCCTCGGACAGGGGGCATCGAGCAGTACTTC. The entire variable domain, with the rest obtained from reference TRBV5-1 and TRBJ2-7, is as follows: KAGVTQTPRYLIKTRGQQVTLSCSPISGHRSVSWYQQTPGQGLQFLFEYFSETQRNKGNFPGRFSGRQFSNSRSEMNVSTLELGDSALYLCASSPRTGGIEQYFGPGTRLTVT.

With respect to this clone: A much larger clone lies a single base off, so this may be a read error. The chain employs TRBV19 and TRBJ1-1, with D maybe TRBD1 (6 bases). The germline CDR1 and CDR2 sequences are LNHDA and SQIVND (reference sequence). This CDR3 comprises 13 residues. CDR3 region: CATGRSMNTEAFF. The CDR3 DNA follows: TGTGCAACAGGGAGGAGCATGAACACTGAAGCTTTCTTT.

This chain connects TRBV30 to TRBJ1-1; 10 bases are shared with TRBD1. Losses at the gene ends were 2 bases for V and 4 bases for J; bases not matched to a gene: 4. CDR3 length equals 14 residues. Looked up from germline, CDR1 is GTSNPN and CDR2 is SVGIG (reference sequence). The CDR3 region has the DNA TGTGCCTGGAGTTCGGGACAGGGGATCACTGAAGCTTTCTTT. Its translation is CAWSSGQGITEAFF.

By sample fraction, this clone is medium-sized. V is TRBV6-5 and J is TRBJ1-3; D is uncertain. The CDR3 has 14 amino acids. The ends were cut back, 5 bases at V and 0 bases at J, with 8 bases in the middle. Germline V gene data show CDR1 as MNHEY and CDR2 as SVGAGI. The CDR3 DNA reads TGTGCCAGCAGTGAGACCTACTCTGGAAACACCATATATTTT. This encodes CASSETYSGNTIYF.

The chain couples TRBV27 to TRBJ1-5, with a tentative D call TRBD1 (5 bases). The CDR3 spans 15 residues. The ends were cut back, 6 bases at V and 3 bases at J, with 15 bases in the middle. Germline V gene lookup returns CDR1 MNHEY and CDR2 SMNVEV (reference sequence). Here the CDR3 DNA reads TGTGCCAGCAGGTCGACAGCTACCTCCAATCAGCCCCAGCATTTT. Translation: CASRSTATSNQPQHF.